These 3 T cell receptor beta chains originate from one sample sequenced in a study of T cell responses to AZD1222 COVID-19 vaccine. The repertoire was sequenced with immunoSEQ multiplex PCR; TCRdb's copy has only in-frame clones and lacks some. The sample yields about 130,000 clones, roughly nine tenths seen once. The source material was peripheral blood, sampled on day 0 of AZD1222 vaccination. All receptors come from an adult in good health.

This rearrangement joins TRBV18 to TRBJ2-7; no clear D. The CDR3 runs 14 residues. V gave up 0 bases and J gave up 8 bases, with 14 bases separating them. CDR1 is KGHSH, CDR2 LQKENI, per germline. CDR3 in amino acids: CASSPPTRGGQQYF. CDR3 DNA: TGTGCCAGCTCACCACCGACTCGTGGCGGACAGCAGTACTTC.

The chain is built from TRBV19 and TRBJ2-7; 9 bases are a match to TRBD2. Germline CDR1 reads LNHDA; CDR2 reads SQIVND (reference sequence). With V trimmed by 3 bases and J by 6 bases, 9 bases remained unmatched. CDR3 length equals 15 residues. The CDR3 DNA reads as TGTGCCAGTAGTATTGGCGGGACTAGCAGTCTCGAGCAGTACTTC. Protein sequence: CASSIGGTSSLEQYF.

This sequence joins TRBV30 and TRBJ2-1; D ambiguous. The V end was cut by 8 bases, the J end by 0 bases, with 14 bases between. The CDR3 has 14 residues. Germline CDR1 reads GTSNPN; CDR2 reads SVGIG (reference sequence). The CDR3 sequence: CAILRQSSYNEQFF. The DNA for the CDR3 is TGTGCCATCTTACGGCAGAGCTCCTACAATGAGCAGTTCTTC.